This paragraph covers one TCR beta chain sequence. Axillary draining lymph nodes of breast cancer patients supplied the node samples. The trim removed 6 bases at V and 12 bases at J, leaving 9 bases unmatched. The germline gives CDR1 SGHTA, CDR2 FQGNSA. There are 12 residues in the CDR3. This sample stems from a study of breast tumors, draining lymph nodes, adjacent tissues. TCRdb itself ran the multiplex PCR reads through MiXCR, one entry per CDR3 protein. The sample records 140,000 or so distinct CDR3 sequences, roughly 33% being singletons. The source material was axillary lymph node tissue. This chain joins TRBV7-2 and TRBJ1-2, with 8 bases aligning to TRBD1. This receptor was taken from a female donor with breast cancer. Some clones in this sample may be carry-over from other donors' samples. CDR3 region: CASSTGGGGNTF. CDR3 DNA sequence: TGTGCCAGCAGTACAGGGGGAGGTGGAAACACCTTC.